The clone carrying this T cell receptor beta chain has only a few counts. Its antigen remains unknown. This sample was taken from a study of T cell repertoires in cytomegalovirus infection. Overall study context: CMV infection together with matching HLA type was indicated by public TCR beta signatures. Findings of the study overall: There were carriers of CMV plus the relevant HLA, and cumulative public TCR beta family frequency identified them.

Germline V gives CDR1 SNHLY, CDR2 FYNNEI. V lost 5 bases and J lost 7; bases outside the gene matches: 11. CDR3 length: 15 amino acids. Each CDR3 protein gets one entry after TCRdb re-called the reads with MiXCR. The sample has about 500,000 distinct CDR3 sequences; 30% to 35% are singletons. The specimen was cultured PBMCs, collected from culture after CMV antigen stimulation. The clonotype comes from a human donor in good health (CMV status not recorded). Some clones in this sample may be carry-over from other donors' samples. The chain joins TRBV2 to TRBJ1-5; 7 nucleotides align to TRBD1. CDR3 amino acids: CASSSRQGRRQPQHF. The CDR3 DNA follows: TGTGCCAGCAGTAGCCGACAGGGCCGTCGGCAGCCCCAGCATTTT.